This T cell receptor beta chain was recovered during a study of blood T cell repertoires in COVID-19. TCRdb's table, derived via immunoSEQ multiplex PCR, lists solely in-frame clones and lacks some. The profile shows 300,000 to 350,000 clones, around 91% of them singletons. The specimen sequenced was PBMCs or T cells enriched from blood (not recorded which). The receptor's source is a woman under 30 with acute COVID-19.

The CDR3 sequence: CASSLAGSGTEAFF. The CDR3 nucleotides are TGCGCCAGCAGCTTGGCAGGCTCGGGGACTGAAGCTTTCTTT. The chain employs TRBV5-1 and TRBJ1-1; D gene uncertain. The germline gives CDR1 SGHRS, CDR2 YFSETQ. CDR3 length: 14 amino acids. Trimming stripped 0 bases from V and 5 bases from J, with 11 bases between.